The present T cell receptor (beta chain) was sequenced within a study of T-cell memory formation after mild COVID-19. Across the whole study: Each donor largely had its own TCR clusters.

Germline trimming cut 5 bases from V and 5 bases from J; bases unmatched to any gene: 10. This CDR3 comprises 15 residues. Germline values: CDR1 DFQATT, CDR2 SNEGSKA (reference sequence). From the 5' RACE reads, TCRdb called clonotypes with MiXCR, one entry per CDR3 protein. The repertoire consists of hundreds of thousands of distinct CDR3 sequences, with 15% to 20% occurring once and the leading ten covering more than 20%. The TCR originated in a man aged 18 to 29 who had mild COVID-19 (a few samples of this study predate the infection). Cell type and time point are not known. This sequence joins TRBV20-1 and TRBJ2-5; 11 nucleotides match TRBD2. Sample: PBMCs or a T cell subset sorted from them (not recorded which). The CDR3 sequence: CSAPDSGGARETQYF. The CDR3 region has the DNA TGCAGTGCTCCCGATAGCGGGGGGGCAAGGGAGACCCAGTACTTC.